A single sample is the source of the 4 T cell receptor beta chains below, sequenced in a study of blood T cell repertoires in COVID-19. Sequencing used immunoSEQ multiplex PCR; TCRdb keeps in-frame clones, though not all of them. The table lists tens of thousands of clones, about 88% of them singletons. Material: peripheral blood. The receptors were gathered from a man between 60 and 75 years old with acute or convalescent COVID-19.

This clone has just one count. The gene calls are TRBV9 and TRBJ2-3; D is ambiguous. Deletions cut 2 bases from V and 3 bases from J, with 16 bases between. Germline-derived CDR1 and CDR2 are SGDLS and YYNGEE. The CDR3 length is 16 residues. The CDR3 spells CASSVGGRSRTDTQYF. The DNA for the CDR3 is TGTGCCAGCAGCGTGGGTGGAAGGAGTCGGACAGATACGCAGTATTTT.

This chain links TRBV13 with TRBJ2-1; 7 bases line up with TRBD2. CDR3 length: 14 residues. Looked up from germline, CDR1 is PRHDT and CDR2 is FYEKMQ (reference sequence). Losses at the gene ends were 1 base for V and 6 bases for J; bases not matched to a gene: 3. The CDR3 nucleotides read TGTGCCAGCAGCTTAGCGGGGGGTGTCAATGAGCAGTTCTTC. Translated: CASSLAGGVNEQFF.

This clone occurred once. CDR3 DNA sequence: TGTGCCAGCAGCGTAGTAACAGGGAAGGGTACTGAAGCTTTCTTT. Amino acids: CASSVVTGKGTEAFF. J is TRBJ1-1 and V is TRBV9; possibly TRBD1 for D (6 bases). The CDR3 sequence is 15 residues long. V lost 0 bases and J lost 5, with 14 bases in between. Germline CDR1 reads SGDLS; CDR2 reads YYNGEE.

CDR3 DNA: TGTGCCTGGAGTGTAGTGAGTTATAATTCACCCCTCCACTTT. This codes for CAWSVVSYNSPLHF. This chain joins TRBV30 and TRBJ1-6; D ambiguous. The CDR3 runs to 14 residues. V lost 0 bases and J lost 4, with 7 bases in between. Looked up from germline, CDR1 is GTSNPN and CDR2 is SVGIG (reference sequence). Full variable domain (rest looked up from reference TRBV30 and TRBJ1-6): SQTIHQWPATLVQPVGSPLSLECTVEGTSNPNLYWYRQAAGRGLQLLFYSVGIGQISSEVPQNLSASRPQDRQFILSSKKLLLSDSGFYLCAWSVVSYNSPLHFGNGTRLTVT.